One and the same sample provided the 8 T cell receptor beta chains below, sequenced in a study of T-cell reconstitution after alpha-beta-depleted transplantation in children. Preparation of the TCRbeta library used unique molecular identifiers. TCRdb reprocessed the PCR reads via MiXCR and lists one record per CDR3 protein. Of 550,000 to 600,000 distinct CDR3 sequences in the sample, 23% were seen once. Source: PBMCs, mostly from graft donor cells, taken 360 days after TCRalphabeta/CD19-depleted stem cell transplant. The receptors derive from a boy under two years old who had a stem cell transplant for acute myeloid leukemia, so the T cells may come from the graft donor.

The chain joins TRBV12-3 or TRBV12-4 to TRBJ2-5, with D perhaps matching TRBD1 (6 bases). The ends were cut back, 6 bases at V and 2 bases at J, with 13 bases in the middle. This CDR3 is built from 14 residues. The CDR3 loop is CASSLRQAQETQYF. The CDR3 DNA is TGTGCCAGCAGCCTGAGACAGGCACAAGAGACCCAGTACTTC.

The chain has TRBV5-1 and TRBJ1-5; D not certain. The germline CDR1 and CDR2 sequences are SGHRS and YFSETQ. Between the trimmed V and J ends, which lost 0 bases and 3 bases, there was a span of 7 bases. The CDR3 loop spans 14 amino acids. CDR3 in amino acids: CASSLAGNNQPQHF. The CDR3 region has the DNA TGCGCCAGCAGCTTGGCGGGCAACAATCAGCCCCAGCATTTT. The full variable domain, completed using reference TRBV5-1 and TRBJ1-5, is KAGVTQTPRYLIKTRGQQVTLSCSPISGHRSVSWYQQTPGQGLQFLFEYFSETQRNKGNFPGRFSGRQFSNSRSEMNVSTLELGDSALYLCASSLAGNNQPQHFGDGTRLSIL.

V gene TRBV6-1 combines with J gene TRBJ2-5; a weak D match, TRBD1 (6 bases). V was pared by 9 bases and J by 1 base, with 30 bases between. Germline V gene lookup returns CDR1 MNHNS and CDR2 SASEGT. This CDR3 is built from 19 residues. Written as DNA, the CDR3 is TGTGCCAGTAAAAATACAGGGAGATTGGGGTTATTGGTCCAAGAGACCCAGTACTTC. It specifies CASKNTGRLGLLVQETQYF.

This clonotype has a count of ten or more. This sequence joins TRBV2 and TRBJ2-2; D ambiguous. Germline lookup yields CDR1 SNHLY and CDR2 FYNNEI. There are 15 residues in the CDR3. V lost 8 bases, J lost 1 base, and 14 bases lay in between. This CDR3 is CASCPRTGNTGELFF. CDR3 nucleotides: TGTGCCAGCTGTCCTCGGACGGGGAACACCGGGGAGCTGTTTTTT.

V is TRBV4-3 and J is TRBJ2-1; tentatively, D is TRBD1 or TRBD2 (5 bases each). Germline V gene lookup returns CDR1 LGHNA and CDR2 YSLEER. Trimming took off 4 bases at V and 6 bases at J, with 22 bases between the two ends. The CDR3 contains 17 residues. CDR3 amino acids: CASSLLNLGRGRNEQFF. DNA of the CDR3: TGCGCCAGCAGCCTCCTGAATCTAGGACGGGGACGCAATGAGCAGTTCTTC.

This clonotype was counted between two and nine times. This chain links TRBV12-3 or TRBV12-4 with TRBJ2-1, with 9 bases that match TRBD2. The CDR3 extends over 17 amino acids. V was pared by 3 bases and J by 5 bases, with 11 bases of the junction left unmatched. CDR3 nucleotides: TGTGCCAGCAGTTTCGACAGCGGGGGGTCCCATCACAATGAGCAGTTCTTC. Its protein product is CASSFDSGGSHHNEQFF.

This clonotype was observed many times. The chain recombines TRBV6-1 with TRBJ2-4; a weak D match, TRBD2 (5 bases). V lost 5 bases, J lost 0 bases, and 11 bases lay in between. The germline gives CDR1 MNHNS, CDR2 SASEGT. This CDR3 has 15 residues. The CDR3 region has the DNA TGTGCCAGCAGTACCATAGAGGGAGCCAAAAACATTCAGTACTTC. This translates into CASSTIEGAKNIQYF.

In this sample, this clonotype turned up many times. The CDR3 is CSGGTGVGGELFF. The CDR3 DNA reads as TGCAGCGGTGGGACAGGGGTTGGCGGGGAGCTGTTTTTT. This rearrangement joins TRBV29-1 to TRBJ2-2; 10 bases are a match to TRBD1. With 7 bases clipped from V and 7 bases from J, the junction kept 6 bases outside the gene matches. This CDR3 region has 13 residues. CDR1 is SQVTM and CDR2 is ANQGSEA in the germline V gene.